These T cell receptor beta chains were read from a single sample in a study of blood T cells in healthy people across ages. TCRdb passed the 5' RACE reads through MiXCR, listing each CDR3 protein once. The repertoire holds over 1.5 million distinct CDR3 sequences, with just under 50% as singletons. Material for sequencing was blood. The receptors were gathered from a woman in her thirties or forties in good health. The CDR3 runs from the conserved cysteine through the conserved F or W. Each record gives: D gene, V gene, clone size, J gene, CDR3 protein, CDR3 DNA. D genes are given only for firm matches. Clone size is stated in some rows and not others, as once, few, many or a class when expanded.

-,TRBV27,-,TRBJ2-7,CASRPTRSSYEQYF,TGTGCCAGCAGGCCAACAAGGAGCTCCTACGAGCAGTACTTC
-,TRBV4-2,few,TRBJ1-1,CASSQDPSGPNTEAFF,TGTGCCAGCAGCCAAGATCCTTCCGGGCCGAACACTGAAGCTTTCTTT
TRBD1,TRBV5-1,-,TRBJ2-5,CASSRDRGPPETQYF,TGCGCCAGCAGCAGGGACAGGGGGCCCCCAGAGACCCAGTACTTC
-,TRBV3-1,-,TRBJ2-1,CASRPTGRFDEQFF,TGTGCCAGCAGGCCGACAGGGAGGTTCGATGAGCAGTTCTTC
-,TRBV29-1,few,TRBJ1-1,CSVEVPRGSAEAFF,TGCAGCGTTGAAGTCCCCCGGGGGAGCGCTGAAGCTTTCTTT
TRBD2,TRBV10-3,-,TRBJ2-1,CAIRNTGTSFPRDEQFF,TGTGCCATCAGAAACACCGGGACTAGCTTCCCCCGGGATGAGCAGTTCTTC
-,TRBV7-2,-,TRBJ1-1,CASSFLKKGTEAFF,TGTGCCAGCAGCTTCCTCAAGAAAGGCACTGAAGCTTTCTTT
-,TRBV11-2,-,TRBJ2-3,CASSLGPEVTDTQYF,TGTGCCAGCAGCTTAGGACCCGAGGTCACAGATACGCAGTATTTT
-,TRBV11-2,-,TRBJ2-7,CASAAGQGSYEQYF,TGTGCCAGCGCCGCGGGGCAAGGATCCTACGAGCAGTACTTC
-,TRBV6-5,-,TRBJ1-4,CASSPRRGPLEKLFF,TGTGCCAGCAGTCCGAGACGGGGACCCCTGGAGAAACTGTTTTTT
-,TRBV29-1,few,TRBJ2-7,CSVEGDGAYEQYF,TGCAGCGTTGAAGGGGACGGAGCCTACGAGCAGTACTTC
TRBD2,TRBV12-3/TRBV12-4,-,TRBJ2-3,CASTTQIGERGGTDTQYF,TGTGCCAGCACTACGCAAATAGGGGAGCGGGGGGGTACAGATACGCAGTATTTT
-,TRBV9,-,TRBJ2-3,CASSVAAIRADTQYF,TGTGCCAGCAGCGTAGCGGCCATACGGGCCGATACGCAGTATTTT
TRBD2,TRBV28,-,TRBJ2-5,CASSLSPPGLAGGKEQYF,TGTGCCAGCAGTTTATCGCCACCGGGACTAGCGGGGGGGAAAGAGCAGTACTTC
TRBD1,TRBV7-9,many,TRBJ1-2,CASSLPNRGYGYTF,TGTGCCAGCAGCTTACCGAACAGGGGGTATGGCTACACCTTC